These 13 T cell receptor beta chains share one sample of origin, sequenced in a study of T cell repertoires in cytomegalovirus infection. TCRdb re-called the reads with MiXCR, one entry per CDR3 protein. The sample carries some 350,000 distinct CDR3 sequences, 15% to 20% recorded once. Sequences were obtained from PBMCs. All receptors derive from a human donor in good health (CMV status not recorded). Some clones in this sample may be carry-over from other donors' samples.

V usage is TRBV20-1 and J usage is TRBJ2-5; tentatively, D is TRBD2 (6 bases). CDR1 and CDR2 (germline): DFQATT, SNEGSKA (reference sequence). The ends were cut back, 5 bases at V and 1 base at J, with 14 bases in the middle. The CDR3 spans 14 residues. The CDR3 DNA reads as TGCAGTGCTTATCCTCTAGCGTCCCAAGAGACCCAGTACTTC. Residues: CSAYPLASQETQYF.

This clonotype appeared many times. The rearrangement links TRBV7-2 to TRBJ1-3; 10 bases line up with TRBD1. CDR3 length: 15 amino acids. Germline CDR1 reads SGHTA; CDR2 reads FQGNSA. Trimming took 5 bases from V and 2 from J; bases not matched to a gene: 3. The CDR3 reads CASSLGTGAGNTIYF. CDR3 bases: TGTGCCAGCAGCCTTGGGACAGGGGCTGGAAACACCATATATTTT.

The chain has TRBV20-1 and TRBJ2-7; D is unresolved. The CDR3 contains 13 residues. Per germline, CDR1 DFQATT and CDR2 SNEGSKA (reference sequence). V lost 5 bases to trimming and J lost 0 bases, with 11 bases between them. The CDR3 is CSAGKSPSYEQYF. The CDR3 bases are TGCAGTGCTGGAAAATCCCCCTCCTACGAGCAGTACTTC.

This chain uses TRBV28 with TRBJ1-5; tentative D call: TRBD1 (5 bases). The V end lost 7 bases, the J end lost 0 bases, and 13 bases lay between the germline ends. CDR3 length: 15 residues. Germline V gene lookup returns CDR1 MDHEN and CDR2 SYDVKM. The CDR3 here is CASTLGVPSNQPQHF. The DNA for the CDR3 is TGTGCCAGCACCTTGGGGGTGCCTAGCAATCAGCCCCAGCATTTT.

This clonotype was detected many times. V usage is TRBV7-8 and J usage is TRBJ2-3, with D possibly matching TRBD2 (6 bases). This CDR3 is built from 15 residues. Per the germline V gene, CDR1 is SGHVS and CDR2 is FQNEAQ. The germline V and J ends were trimmed by 4 bases and 2 bases, with 13 bases remaining between them. CDR3 in DNA: TGTGCCAGCAGCTGGGCTAGCGACTACACAGATACGCAGTATTTT. It translates to CASSWASDYTDTQYF.

This clonotype was picked up one time. The chain couples TRBV5-4 to TRBJ2-5, with 8 bases that match TRBD2. CDR1 and CDR2 (germline): SGHNT, YYREEE (reference sequence). This CDR3 is built from 16 residues. V shed 0 bases, J shed 2 bases, and the junction held 6 bases outside the gene matches. The CDR3 DNA is TGTGCCAGCAGCTTGGTGGCGGGGGGCGATCAAGAGACCCAGTACTTC. Amino acids: CASSLVAGGDQETQYF.

This clonotype was seen many times. The chain couples TRBV7-2 to TRBJ2-1; D is undetermined. Germline CDR1 SGHTA, CDR2 FQGNSA. This CDR3 is 12 amino acids long. Trimming removed 1 base at V and 9 bases at J, with 7 bases between. The chain's CDR3 is CASSLDLSEQFF. CDR3 nucleotide sequence: TGTGCCAGCAGCTTAGATTTGAGTGAGCAGTTCTTC.

This clonotype was seen more than once but under ten times. The rearrangement links TRBV4-2 to TRBJ2-7, with a tentative D call TRBD2 (5 bases). CDR1 is LGHNA, CDR2 YNFKEQ, per germline. The V end lost 2 bases, the J end lost 2 bases, and 10 bases lay between the germline ends. This CDR3 spans 14 amino acids. DNA of the CDR3: TGTGCCAGCAGCCAACTGCTAGCAACCTACGAGCAGTACTTC. Translating gives CASSQLLATYEQYF.

This clonotype occurred a few times. V and J are TRBV7-6 and TRBJ2-1; unclear D gene. Between the trimmed V and J ends, which lost 1 base and 9 bases, there was a span of 13 bases. This CDR3 has 14 residues. CDR1 is SGHVS, CDR2 FNYEAQ, per germline. In DNA, the CDR3 is TGTGCCAGCAGCTTAGGAGGCCGTACAAGTGAGCAGTTCTTC. Translating gives CASSLGGRTSEQFF.

This clonotype was counted between two and nine times. The CDR3 sequence: CASSQVQTTSGNTIYF. The CDR3 DNA sequence: TGCGCCAGCAGCCAAGTTCAGACAACCTCTGGAAACACCATATATTTT. The rearrangement links TRBV4-3 to TRBJ1-3, with no clear D. Trimming removed 1 base from V and 0 bases from J, with 10 bases in between. Germline V gives CDR1 LGHNA, CDR2 YSLEER. The CDR3 is 16 amino acids.

This clonotype was counted at least ten times. The chain recombines TRBV7-2 with TRBJ2-1, with 8 bases that match TRBD2. Germline V gives CDR1 SGHTA, CDR2 FQGNSA. The CDR3 consists of 15 residues. The ends lost 3 bases at V and 3 bases at J; junction bases unmatched: 4. Here the CDR3 reads CASSFTSGLYNEQFF. The CDR3 DNA sequence: TGTGCCAGCAGCTTCACTAGCGGACTCTACAATGAGCAGTTCTTC.

Only a few counts were recorded for this clonotype. V usage is TRBV6-1 and J usage is TRBJ2-1; D may be TRBD2 (5 bases). The CDR3 is made up of 15 amino acids. Trimming took 6 bases from V and 2 from J, leaving 14 bases between them. Per the germline V gene, CDR1 is MNHNS and CDR2 is SASEGT. In nucleotides, the CDR3 is TGTGCCAGCAGCGAGGGCGCGGTGGCCTACAATGAGCAGTTCTTC. This encodes CASSEGAVAYNEQFF.

The chain has TRBV6-6 and TRBJ2-7, with 13 nucleotides matching TRBD2. This CDR3 has 19 residues. CDR1 and CDR2 from the germline V gene are MNHNY and SVGAGI (reference sequence). Trimming cost V 0 bases and J 1 base; bases outside gene matches: 9. CDR3 residues: CASSYSKAGLAGESYEQYF. In DNA form, the CDR3 reads TGTGCCAGCAGTTACTCGAAGGCCGGACTAGCGGGGGAATCCTACGAGCAGTACTTC.